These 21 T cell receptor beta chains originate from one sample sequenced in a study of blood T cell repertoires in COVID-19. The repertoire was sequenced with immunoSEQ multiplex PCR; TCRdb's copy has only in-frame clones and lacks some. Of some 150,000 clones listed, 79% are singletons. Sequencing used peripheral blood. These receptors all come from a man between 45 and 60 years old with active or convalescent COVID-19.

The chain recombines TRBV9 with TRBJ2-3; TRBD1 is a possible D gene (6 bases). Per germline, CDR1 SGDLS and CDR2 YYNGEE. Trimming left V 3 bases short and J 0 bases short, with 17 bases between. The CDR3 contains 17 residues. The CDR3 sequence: CASSATQGIASTDTQYF. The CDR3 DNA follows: TGTGCCAGCAGCGCAACCCAGGGGATTGCGAGCACAGATACGCAGTATTTT.

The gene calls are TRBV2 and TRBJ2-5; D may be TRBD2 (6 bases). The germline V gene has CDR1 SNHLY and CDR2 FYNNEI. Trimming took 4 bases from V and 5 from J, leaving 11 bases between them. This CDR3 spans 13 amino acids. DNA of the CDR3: TGTGCCAGCAGTGGGGTGGGGGGTGAGACCCAGTACTTC. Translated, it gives CASSGVGGETQYF. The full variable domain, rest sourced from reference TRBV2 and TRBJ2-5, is EPEVTQTPSHQVTQMGQEVILRCVPISNHLYFYWYRQILGQKVEFLVSFYNNEISEKSEIFDDQFSVERPDGSNFTLKIRSTKLEDSAMYFCASSGVGGETQYFGPGTRLLVL.

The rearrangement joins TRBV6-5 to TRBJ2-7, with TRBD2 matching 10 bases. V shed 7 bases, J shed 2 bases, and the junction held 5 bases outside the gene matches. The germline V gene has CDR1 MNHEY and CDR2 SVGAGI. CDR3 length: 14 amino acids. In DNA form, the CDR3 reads TGTGCCAGCACTCGGACTAGCGGCACCTACGAGCAGTACTTC. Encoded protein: CASTRTSGTYEQYF.

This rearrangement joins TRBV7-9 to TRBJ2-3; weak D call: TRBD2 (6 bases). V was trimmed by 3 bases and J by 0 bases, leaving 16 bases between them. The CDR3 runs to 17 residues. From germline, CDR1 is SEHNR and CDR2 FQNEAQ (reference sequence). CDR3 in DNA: TGTGCCAGCAGCTTTTTTTTAGGCGGGGCTAGCACAGATACGCAGTATTTT. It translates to CASSFFLGGASTDTQYF. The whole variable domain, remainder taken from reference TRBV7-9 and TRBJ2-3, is DTGVSQNPRHKITKRGQNVTFRCDPISEHNRLYWYRQTLGQGPEFLTYFQNEAQLEKSRLLSDRFSAERPKGSFSTLEIQRTEQGDSAMYLCASSFFLGGASTDTQYFGPGTRLTVL.

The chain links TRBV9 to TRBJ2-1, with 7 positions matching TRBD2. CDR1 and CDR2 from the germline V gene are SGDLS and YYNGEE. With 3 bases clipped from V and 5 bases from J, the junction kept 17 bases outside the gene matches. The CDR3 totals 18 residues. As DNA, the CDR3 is TGTGCCAGCAGCGCCCTGGGAGGGGCGGGAGCCCCAAACAATGAGCAGTTCTTC. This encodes CASSALGGAGAPNNEQFF. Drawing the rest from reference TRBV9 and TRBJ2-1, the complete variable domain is DSGVTQTPKHLITATGQRVTLRCSPRSGDLSVYWYQQSLDQGLQFLIQYYNGEERAKGNILERFSAQQFPDLHSELNLSSLELGDSALYFCASSALGGAGAPNNEQFFGPGTRLTVL.

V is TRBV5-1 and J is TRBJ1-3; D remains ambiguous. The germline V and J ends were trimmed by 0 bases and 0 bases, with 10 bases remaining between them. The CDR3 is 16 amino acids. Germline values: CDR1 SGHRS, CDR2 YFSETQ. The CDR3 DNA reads TGCGCCAGCAGCTTGGAAGGCGGAAGCTCTGGAAACACCATATATTTT. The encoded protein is CASSLEGGSSGNTIYF. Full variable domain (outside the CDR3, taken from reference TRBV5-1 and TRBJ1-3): KAGVTQTPRYLIKTRGQQVTLSCSPISGHRSVSWYQQTPGQGLQFLFEYFSETQRNKGNFPGRFSGRQFSNSRSEMNVSTLELGDSALYLCASSLEGGSSGNTIYFGEGSWLTVV.

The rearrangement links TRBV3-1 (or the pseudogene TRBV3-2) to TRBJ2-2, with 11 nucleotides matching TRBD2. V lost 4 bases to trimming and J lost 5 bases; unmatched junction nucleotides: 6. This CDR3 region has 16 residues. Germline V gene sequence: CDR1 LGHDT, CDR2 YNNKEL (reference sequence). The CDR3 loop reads CASSLGTSGPTGELFF. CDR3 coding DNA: TGTGCCAGCAGCCTGGGGACTAGCGGACCTACCGGGGAGCTGTTTTTT.

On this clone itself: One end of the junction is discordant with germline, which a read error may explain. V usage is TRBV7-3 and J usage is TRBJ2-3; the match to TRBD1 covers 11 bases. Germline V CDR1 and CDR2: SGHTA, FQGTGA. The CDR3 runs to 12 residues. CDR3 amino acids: CASSPGQGAPNF. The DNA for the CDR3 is TGTGCCAGCAGCCCCGGACAGGGGGCGCCGAATTTT.

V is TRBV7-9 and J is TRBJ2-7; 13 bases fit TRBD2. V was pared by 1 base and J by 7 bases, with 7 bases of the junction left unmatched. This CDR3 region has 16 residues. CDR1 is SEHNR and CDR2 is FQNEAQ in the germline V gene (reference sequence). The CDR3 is CASSLGGLAGTGEQYF. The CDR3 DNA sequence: TGTGCCAGCAGCTTAGGGGGACTAGCGGGAACGGGGGAGCAGTACTTC.

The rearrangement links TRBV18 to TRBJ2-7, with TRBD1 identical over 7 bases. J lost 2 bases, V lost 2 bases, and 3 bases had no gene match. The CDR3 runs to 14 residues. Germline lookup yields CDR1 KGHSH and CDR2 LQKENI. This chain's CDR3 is CASSPSGQPYEQYF. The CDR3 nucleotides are TGTGCCAGCTCACCATCGGGACAGCCCTACGAGCAGTACTTC. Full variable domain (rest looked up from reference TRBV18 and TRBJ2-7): NAGVMQNPRHLVRRRGQEARLRCSPMKGHSHVYWYRQLPEEGLKFMVYLQKENIIDESGMPKERFSAEFPKEGPSILRIQQVVRGDSAAYFCASSPSGQPYEQYFGPGTRLTVT.

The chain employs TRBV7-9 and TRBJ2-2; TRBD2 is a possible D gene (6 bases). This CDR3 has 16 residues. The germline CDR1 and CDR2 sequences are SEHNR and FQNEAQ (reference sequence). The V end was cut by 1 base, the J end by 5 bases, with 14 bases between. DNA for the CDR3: TGTGCCAGCAGCTTAGAGGCGGGAAGGAGAACCGGGGAGCTGTTTTTT. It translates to CASSLEAGRRTGELFF.

DNA for the CDR3: TGTGCCAGCTCACCCGGGACACAGTCCAACGTCCTGACTTTC. This translates into CASSPGTQSNVLTF. This chain uses TRBV18 with TRBJ2-6, with D perhaps matching TRBD1 (6 bases). CDR3 length: 14 amino acids. Germline CDR1 is KGHSH and CDR2 is LQKENI. Between the trimmed V and J ends, which lost 3 bases and 8 bases, there was a span of 11 bases.

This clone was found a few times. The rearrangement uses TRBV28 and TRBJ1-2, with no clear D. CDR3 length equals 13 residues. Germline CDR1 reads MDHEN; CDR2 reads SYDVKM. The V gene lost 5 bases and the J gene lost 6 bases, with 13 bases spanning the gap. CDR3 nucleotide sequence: TGTGCCAGCAGTCTCTTCCACGGGGATGGCTACACCTTC. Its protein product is CASSLFHGDGYTF.

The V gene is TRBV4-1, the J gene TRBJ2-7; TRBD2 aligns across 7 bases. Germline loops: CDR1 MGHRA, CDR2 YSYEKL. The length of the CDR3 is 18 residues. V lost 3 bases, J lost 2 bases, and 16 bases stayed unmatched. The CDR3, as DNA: TGCGCCAGCAGCCAGGCCCCTAGCGGTACAGTTCGACCCTACGAGCAGTACTTC. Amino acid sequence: CASSQAPSGTVRPYEQYF.

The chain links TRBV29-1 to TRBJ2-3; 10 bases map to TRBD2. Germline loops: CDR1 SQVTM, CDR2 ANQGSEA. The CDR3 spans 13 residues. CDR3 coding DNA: TGCGCCGAACAGCGGGAGGGTTCAGATACGCAGTATTTT. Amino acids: CAEQREGSDTQYF.

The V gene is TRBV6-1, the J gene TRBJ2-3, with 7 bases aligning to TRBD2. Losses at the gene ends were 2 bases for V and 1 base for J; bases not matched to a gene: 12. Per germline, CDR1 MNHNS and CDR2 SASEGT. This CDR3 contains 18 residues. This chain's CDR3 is CASSEQRASGLGTDTQYF. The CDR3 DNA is TGTGCCAGCAGTGAACAGAGGGCTAGCGGTCTCGGCACAGATACGCAGTATTTT.

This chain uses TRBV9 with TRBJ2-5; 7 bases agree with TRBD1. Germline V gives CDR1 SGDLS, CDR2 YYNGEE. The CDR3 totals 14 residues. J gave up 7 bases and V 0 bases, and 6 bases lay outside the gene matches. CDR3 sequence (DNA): TGTGCCAGCAGCGTAGAGGGGGCAGGCGGGACCCAGTACTTC. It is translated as CASSVEGAGGTQYF.

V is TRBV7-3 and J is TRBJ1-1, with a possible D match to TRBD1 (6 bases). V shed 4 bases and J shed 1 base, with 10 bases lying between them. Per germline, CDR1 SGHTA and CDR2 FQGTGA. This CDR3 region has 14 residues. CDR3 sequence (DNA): TGTGCCAGCAGCTACCAGGGGCGGAACACTGAAGCTTTCTTT. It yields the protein CASSYQGRNTEAFF.

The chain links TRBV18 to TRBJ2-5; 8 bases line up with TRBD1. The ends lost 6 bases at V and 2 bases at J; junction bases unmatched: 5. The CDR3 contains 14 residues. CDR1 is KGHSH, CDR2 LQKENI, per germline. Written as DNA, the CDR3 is TGTGCCAGCTCTCTGTGGACAGGGCAAGAGACCCAGTACTTC. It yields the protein CASSLWTGQETQYF.

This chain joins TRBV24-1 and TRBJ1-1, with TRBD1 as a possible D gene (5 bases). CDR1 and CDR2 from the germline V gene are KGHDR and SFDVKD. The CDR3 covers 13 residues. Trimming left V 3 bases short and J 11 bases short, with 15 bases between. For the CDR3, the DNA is TGTGCCACCAGTGATGCCTCCGGGGGAAAGGCTTTCTTT. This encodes CATSDASGGKAFF.

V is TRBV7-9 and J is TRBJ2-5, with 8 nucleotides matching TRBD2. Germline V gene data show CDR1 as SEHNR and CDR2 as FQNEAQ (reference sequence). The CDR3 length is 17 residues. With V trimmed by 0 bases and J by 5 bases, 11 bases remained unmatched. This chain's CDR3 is CASSLALSGVARETQYF. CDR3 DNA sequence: TGTGCCAGCAGCTTAGCCCTTAGCGGGGTCGCGCGGGAGACCCAGTACTTC.